At least ten counts were recorded for the clone carrying this TCR beta chain. Its target is not known. The sample originates from a study of response to subunit inactivated influenza vaccine. Points from the study as a whole: Authors suggested that a seasonal influenza vaccination recruits few new T cells each time.

One entry per CDR3 protein results from TCRdb running MiXCR on the RT-PCR reads. This sample has 650,000 to 850,000 distinct CDR3 sequences, with around 14% found just once. The source was PBMCs from blood, collected roughly 2 weeks before vaccination. The source is a man aged 50-59 years who received an inactivated influenza vaccine.

The CDR3 DNA is TGTGCCAGCAGTAACTTAGTACAGTCGGGGGAGACCCAGTACTTC. Translation gives CASSNLVQSGETQYF. This sequence joins TRBV11-2 and TRBJ2-5; possible D gene TRBD2, 5 bases. The germline V gene has CDR1 SGHAT and CDR2 FQNNGV. Trimming left V 6 bases short and J 5 bases short, with 19 bases between. The CDR3 is 15 residues long.